This T cell receptor beta chain stems from a study of cytomegalovirus exposure and HLA in healthy donors (dated 2017 in TCRdb). With regard to the full study: An earlier analysis of more than 550 of the donors reported roughly 300 Gb of sequence data and 117 million unique TCR beta sequences obtained from around 190 million T cells. Roughly 300 gigabases of sequencing data and 70 million to 95 million unique TCR sequences made up an early release that covered several hundred HLA-typed donors. The genetic ancestry cluster associated with self-reported Caucasian donors included around 76% of the 398 genotyped donors. The study aimed to test whether cataloging public T cell receptors could reveal signatures of past pathogen exposure. The T cell repertoires of 666 subjects were profiled by immunosequencing and related to cytomegalovirus serostatus. A separate validation cohort of 90 to 150 different subjects was used in addition to the 666-subject first cohort. To predict cytomegalovirus infection status, the study combined high-throughput TCR immunosequencing, statistical association of individual TCRs with disease status, and machine learning. To study patterns of TCR occurrence, a later analysis re-analyzed previously published TCR beta repertoires from several hundred donors and added high-resolution HLA genotyping. Rather than drawing on any new phenotypic data, the later analysis identified candidate immune exposures from TCR beta sequences and the way those sequences occurred across donors. To decide whether each TCR beta V gene segment behaved as functional or pseudogenic, an earlier analysis of 587 of the donors relied on high-throughput TCR beta sequencing. Donor age, sex, ethnicity and CMV serostatus were compiled together with the repertoire data. In a later genetic analysis, genome-wide SNP genotypes for about 60% of the 666 donors were used, and that subset was treated as a discovery cohort. All discovery cohort repertoires had been generated on a single sequencing platform. Class I and class II HLA loci were covered by the typing at four-digit resolution. The number of typed donors differed by locus: about 620-630 for A, B, C, DRB1 and DQB1; 522 for DQA1; approximately 610 for DPA1; and 400 to 480 for DPB1. Because of strong linkage in the cohort, 4 to 6 DR-DQ haplotypes were treated as single units for association and clustering. On average, 235,054 unique TCR beta nucleotide sequences were sequenced per donor among a few hundred genotyped donors of the cohort, with around 19% of those sequences being non-productive. Broader findings and caveats from the paper: In a later genetic analysis, a missense DCLRE1C variant was associated with V-gene and J-gene trimming of TCR beta chains, and the association was replicated in an independent cohort. Because HLA typing was missing for some donors at each locus, association tests included only the typed subset. A later analysis found that HLA-associated TCR beta chains were more clonally expanded and had lower generation probabilities than equally common non-associated chains. Several of the top co-occurrence clusters appeared to be linked to parvovirus B19, influenza, CMV and Epstein-Barr virus, according to a later analysis. In a later analysis, the rate of TCR association differed among HLA loci, with DRB1 alleles having the most associated TCRs and HLA-C alleles having the fewest. The earlier analysis of around 600 of the donors excluded some 15 rarely observed V segments, including chromosome 9 orphons, because counts were too low. According to a later genetic analysis, donors in an Asian-associated ancestry cluster had fewer N-insertions in productive TCRs than the approximately 610-donor mean. Assigning TCR associations to individual alleles was difficult when HLA alleles, especially DR and DQ, strongly co-occurred. In both the original and validation cohorts, the classifier was reported to diagnose cytomegalovirus status with high specificity and sensitivity. The cohort was sequenced for TCR beta chains only, and without alpha or paired-chain data the features that could be detected were limited. A later analysis found that most CMV-associated TCR beta chains appeared HLA-restricted, with HLA associations seemingly driven largely by CMV exposure. Most TCR sequences were seen in very few donors, while some public TCRs were found in many individuals. According to the authors, the approach could potentially be generalized to other disease states and immunological phenotypes. The presence/absence analyses assumed that sequencing depth was roughly uniform across donors, and that assumption may not be true. A later analysis associated 15,000 or so TCR beta sequences with specific HLA alleles at a false discovery rate of 0.05. In the study, around 160 TCR beta chains were listed as associated with cytomegalovirus. An earlier analysis of roughly 570 of the donors showed that most TCR beta V segments appeared in productive rearrangements either about 90% or about 30% of the time, which broadly matched IMGT annotations. In vitro tests confirmed that a few of the cytomegalovirus-associated TCR beta chains recognize cytomegalovirus antigens. Linkage disequilibrium might explain the correlated functional status among segregating V segments, but an unknown experimental factor could not be excluded. The 87-base-pair reads could not distinguish some IMGT-functional V segments, including TRBV6-2 and TRBV6-3, so those segments were excluded. For the cohort, immune exposure information was limited to CMV serostatus. A further reported finding was that TCR beta sequences accurately predicted the HLA-A and HLA-B alleles for most subjects in the first cohort. A cluster of highly shared sequence variants was judged likely to represent a technical artifact of the sequencing pipeline.

The cohort was made up of 650 to 700 healthy bone marrow donors. Cohort members were all nominally healthy when sampled, although unrecorded immune exposures were likely present. The donor was CMV seronegative and was included in the group of around 320 seronegative cohort members. Every donor gave a peripheral blood sample, and the peripheral blood mononuclear cells from that sample were used for TCR beta sequencing. Genomic DNA was extracted from the blood cell samples with the Qiagen DNeasy Blood Extraction Kit. The CDR3 holds 13 amino acids from the cysteine to the phenylalanine. Only CDR3 DNA remains: 39 bases, in frame from the first base. The germline V gene sets CDR1 to MNHEY and CDR2 to SVGAGI. V is reduced by 2 bases and J by 5 bases, leaving a spacing of 7 bases between them. Library preparation used the immunoSEQ multiplex PCR assay. A mixture of 60 forward primers for TCR Vbeta segments and 13 reverse primers for TCR Jbeta segments was used in the multiplex PCR. The CDR3 region of rearranged TCR beta genes was amplified from genomic DNA with a multiplex PCR assay. The Illumina HiSeq System was used to sequence the amplified TCR beta libraries as 87-base-pair reads. On the study's bioinformatics: A later analysis tallied tens of millions of unique TCR beta chains across the 650 to 750 repertoires, and some 10 million of those chains were shared by two or more donors. To remove PCR and sequencing errors, raw reads were error-corrected and collapsed into unique sequences using a nearest-neighbor algorithm that merged closely related sequences. CDR3 sequences were aligned to IMGT reference sequences to assign V, D and J gene segments. For a sequence to be retained, a match of at least six nucleotides to both a V gene segment and a J gene segment was required. A rearrangement counted as productive if the CDR3 had no stop codons and remained in frame with V and J, and every other rearrangement counted as non-productive. CDR3 was defined by IMGT convention, running from the second conserved V-encoded cysteine to the conserved J-encoded phenylalanine. In an earlier analysis of 587 of the donors, sequences lacking an unambiguous match to a single V gene segment were excluded. An earlier analysis of approximately 590 of the donors classified V segments as functional when productive rearrangements were above 56.7% and as segregating when the standard deviation between donors was above 5%. A statistical classification framework was developed to diagnose cytomegalovirus status using the catalog of TCR beta chain sequences. In a later analysis, TCR nucleotide sequences were compared against IMGT/GENE-DB human TR gene sequences so that V and J genes could be assigned. The TCRdist pipeline was used in a later analysis to assign CDR3 sequences and most-parsimonious VDJ recombination scenarios. A later analysis defined each TCR beta chain by its CDR3 amino acid sequence plus V-gene family, and excluded reads lacking a unique V-gene family. As a way to deal with suspected cross-contamination and a sequencing artifact, a later analysis dropped roughly 620 nucleotide sequences that were highly shared and had low generation probability. In a later analysis, a clonal expansion index was calculated for each public chain from normalized within-repertoire ranks of inferred template counts. Generation probabilities in a later analysis came from a VDJ recombination model fitted to out-of-frame rearrangements, and those results were checked against IGoR. A later analysis scored TCR-TCR, TCR-HLA and TCR-CMV co-occurrence with hypergeometric tests, applying a repertoire-size bias correction to TCR pairs. In a later analysis, false discovery rates were estimated by permuting HLA or CMV assignments 20 times. A later analysis grouped co-occurring TCRs with DBSCAN, adding TCRdist sequence similarity when clustering within HLA-allele-positive subsets. For co-occurrence clustering, repertoires with fewer than 30,000 or more than 120,000 public chains were excluded, along with about five repertoires with anomalous nucleotide sharing. TCRdb retrieved this table from immuneACCESS and kept in-frame rearrangements only. Not all clones are present; in checked studies, unresolved V genes account for under half, and no reason is known for the remainder. Clonal size and the V and J genes are those of that table, whereas D and trimming came from the DNA. The sample table records fewer than 80,000 clones; 79% of these occur just once. More than 2% of the sample rests with the top ten.

This clone has just a few counts. The antigen this receptor binds is unknown. Base qualities were left out, and no much larger clone turns up one base away. The rearranged segments are TRBV6-5 and TRBJ1-5; the D gene is unclear. The TCR originated in a man in his thirties or forties in good health and CMV-seronegative. Sample: PBMCs. The sequenced DNA: TGTGCCAGCAGTTACGAGTACGATCAGCCCCAGCATTTT. Its coded protein is CASSYEYDQPQHF.